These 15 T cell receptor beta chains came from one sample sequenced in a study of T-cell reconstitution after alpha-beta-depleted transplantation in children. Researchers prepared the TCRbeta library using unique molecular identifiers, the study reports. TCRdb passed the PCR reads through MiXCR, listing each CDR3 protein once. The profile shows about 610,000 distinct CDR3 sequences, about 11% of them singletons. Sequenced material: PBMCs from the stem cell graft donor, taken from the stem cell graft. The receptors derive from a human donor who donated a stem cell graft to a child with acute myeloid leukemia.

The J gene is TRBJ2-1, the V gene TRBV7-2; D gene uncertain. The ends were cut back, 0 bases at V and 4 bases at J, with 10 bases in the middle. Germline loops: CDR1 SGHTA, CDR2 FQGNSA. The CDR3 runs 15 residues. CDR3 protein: CASSLATVLYNEQFF. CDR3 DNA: TGTGCCAGCAGCTTAGCCACAGTACTATACAATGAGCAGTTCTTC.

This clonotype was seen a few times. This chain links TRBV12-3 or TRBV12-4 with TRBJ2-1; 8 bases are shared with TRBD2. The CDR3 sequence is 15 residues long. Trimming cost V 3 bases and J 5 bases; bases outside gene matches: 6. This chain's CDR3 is CASSFTSGPNNEQFF. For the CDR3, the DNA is TGTGCCAGCAGTTTTACTAGCGGACCGAACAATGAGCAGTTCTTC.

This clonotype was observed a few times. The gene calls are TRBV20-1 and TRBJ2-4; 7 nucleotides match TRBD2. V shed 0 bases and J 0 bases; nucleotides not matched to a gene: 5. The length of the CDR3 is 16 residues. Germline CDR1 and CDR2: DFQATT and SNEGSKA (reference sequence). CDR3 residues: CSAREPLAVAKNIQYF. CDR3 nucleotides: TGCAGTGCTAGAGAACCCCTAGCGGTAGCCAAAAACATTCAGTACTTC.

This CDR3 reads CATSDLGGEQYF. The DNA for the CDR3 is TGTGCCACCAGTGATTTAGGGGGCGAGCAGTACTTC. The V and J genes are TRBV24-1 and TRBJ2-7; possible D gene TRBD1, 6 bases. There are 12 residues in the CDR3. Germline-derived CDR1 and CDR2 are KGHDR and SFDVKD. The germline V and J ends were trimmed by 1 base and 6 bases, with 6 bases remaining between them.

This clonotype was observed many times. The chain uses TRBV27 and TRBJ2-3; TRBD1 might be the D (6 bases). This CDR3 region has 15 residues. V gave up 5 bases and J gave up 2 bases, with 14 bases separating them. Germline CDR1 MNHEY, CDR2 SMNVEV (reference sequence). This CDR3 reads CASSHSTGHTDTQYF. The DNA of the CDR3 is TGTGCCAGCAGTCACTCGACAGGCCACACAGATACGCAGTATTTT.

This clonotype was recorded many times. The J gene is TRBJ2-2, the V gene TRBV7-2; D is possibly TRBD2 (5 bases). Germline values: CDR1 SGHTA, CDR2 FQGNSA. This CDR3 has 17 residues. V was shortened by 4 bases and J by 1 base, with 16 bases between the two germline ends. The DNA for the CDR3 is TGTGCCAGCAGCTGGAGAGGGCCCCTCGGGAACACCGGGGAGCTGTTTTTT. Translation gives CASSWRGPLGNTGELFF.

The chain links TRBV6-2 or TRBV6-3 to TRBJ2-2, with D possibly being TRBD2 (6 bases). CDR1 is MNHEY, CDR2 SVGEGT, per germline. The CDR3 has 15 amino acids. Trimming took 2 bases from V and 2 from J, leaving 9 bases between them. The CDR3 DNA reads TGTGCCAGCAGTTACCTCGGGAGAAACACCGGGGAGCTGTTTTTT. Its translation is CASSYLGRNTGELFF.

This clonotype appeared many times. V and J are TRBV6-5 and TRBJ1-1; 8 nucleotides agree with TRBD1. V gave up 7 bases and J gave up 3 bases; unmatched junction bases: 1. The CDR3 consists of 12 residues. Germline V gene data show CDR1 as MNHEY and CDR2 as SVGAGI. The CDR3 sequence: CASNRGDTEAFF. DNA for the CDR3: TGTGCCAGCAACAGGGGGGACACTGAAGCTTTCTTT.

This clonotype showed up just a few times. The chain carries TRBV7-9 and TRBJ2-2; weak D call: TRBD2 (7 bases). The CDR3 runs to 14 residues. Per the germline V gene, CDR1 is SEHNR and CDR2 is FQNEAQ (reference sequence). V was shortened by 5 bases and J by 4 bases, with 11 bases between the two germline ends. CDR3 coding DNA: TGTGCCAGCAGCGAGGCGGGGGCCACCGGGGAGCTGTTTTTT. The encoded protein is CASSEAGATGELFF.

The CDR3 DNA follows: TGTGCCAGCAGCGTAGAGGGAGGGGGGCAGGGAGCTTTCTTT. It specifies CASSVEGGGQGAFF. The chain recombines TRBV9 with TRBJ1-1; D is possibly TRBD1 (6 bases). The V end was cut by 0 bases, the J end by 10 bases, with 16 bases between. CDR1 SGDLS and CDR2 YYNGEE come from the germline V gene. This CDR3 spans 14 amino acids.

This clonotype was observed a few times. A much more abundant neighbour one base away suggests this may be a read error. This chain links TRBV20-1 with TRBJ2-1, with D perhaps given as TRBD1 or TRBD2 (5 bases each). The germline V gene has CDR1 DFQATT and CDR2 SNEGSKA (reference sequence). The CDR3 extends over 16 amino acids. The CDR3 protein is CCASGGAWRLENEQFF. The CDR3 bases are TGCTGTGCTAGTGGTGGGGCGTGGAGGTTAGAAAATGAGCAGTTCTTC.

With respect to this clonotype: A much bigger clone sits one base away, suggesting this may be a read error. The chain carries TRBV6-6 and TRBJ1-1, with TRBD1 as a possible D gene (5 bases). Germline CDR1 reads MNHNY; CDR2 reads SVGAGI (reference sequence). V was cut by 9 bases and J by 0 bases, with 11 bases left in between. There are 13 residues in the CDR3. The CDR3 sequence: CASGGCMNTEAFF. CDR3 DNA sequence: TGTGCCAGTGGGGGGTGCATGAACACTGAAGCTTTCTTT.

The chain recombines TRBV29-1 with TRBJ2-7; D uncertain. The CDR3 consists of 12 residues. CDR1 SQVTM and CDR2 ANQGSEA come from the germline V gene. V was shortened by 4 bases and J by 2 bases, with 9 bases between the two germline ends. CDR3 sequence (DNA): TGCAGCGTTGGCTCACAGACCTACGAGCAGTACTTC. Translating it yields CSVGSQTYEQYF.

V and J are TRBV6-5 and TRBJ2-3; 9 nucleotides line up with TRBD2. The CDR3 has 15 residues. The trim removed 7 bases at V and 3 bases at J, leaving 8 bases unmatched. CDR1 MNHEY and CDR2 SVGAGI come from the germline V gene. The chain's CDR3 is CASIFSAGGTDTQYF. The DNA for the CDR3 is TGTGCCAGCATTTTTTCAGCGGGAGGAACAGATACGCAGTATTTT.

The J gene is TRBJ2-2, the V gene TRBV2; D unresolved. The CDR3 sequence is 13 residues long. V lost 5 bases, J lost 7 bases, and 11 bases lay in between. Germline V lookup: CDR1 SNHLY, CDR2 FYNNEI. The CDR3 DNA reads TGTGCCAGCAGTTGGCAGCCCGGCGGGGAGCTGTTTTTT. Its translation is CASSWQPGGELFF.